The 13 T cell receptor beta chains in this list originate from one sample, sequenced in a study of blood T cell repertoires in COVID-19. Using immunoSEQ multiplex PCR, the repertoire was profiled, and TCRdb retains in-frame clones only, with some absent. The profile shows 150,000 to 200,000 clones, around 84% of them singletons. The sample was PBMCs or T cells enriched from blood (not recorded which). Receptor source: a man between 45 and 60 years old who had recovered from COVID-19.

This sequence joins TRBV7-9 and TRBJ2-1, with D possibly matching TRBD2 (6 bases). Germline V CDR1 and CDR2: SEHNR, FQNEAQ (reference sequence). Trimming removed 5 bases at V and 2 bases at J, with 10 bases between. The CDR3 is made up of 14 amino acids. CDR3 amino acids: CASSTSFAYNEQFF. In DNA, the CDR3 is TGTGCCAGCAGCACTAGCTTTGCCTACAATGAGCAGTTCTTC.

Note on this clone: Other DNA variants within this sample encode the same CDR3. V gene TRBV7-9 combines with J gene TRBJ1-6; D perhaps matches TRBD1 (6 bases). V was cut by 4 bases and J by 3 bases, with 13 bases left in between. The CDR3 runs 16 residues. Germline loops: CDR1 SEHNR, CDR2 FQNEAQ (reference sequence). CDR3 protein: CASSSGQGFYNSPLHF. The CDR3, as DNA: TGTGCCAGCAGCTCCGGGCAGGGGTTCTATAATTCACCCCTCCACTTT.

CDR3 loop: CASSLGGLSGDTF. CDR3 in DNA: TGTGCCAGCAGCTTGGGGGGACTAAGTGGGGACACCTTC. The chain combines TRBV7-9 with TRBJ1-2, with D perhaps matching TRBD1 (5 bases). Per the germline V gene, CDR1 is SEHNR and CDR2 is FQNEAQ (reference sequence). The CDR3 loop spans 13 amino acids. V lost 3 bases and J 12 bases, leaving 17 bases between the germline ends.

V gene TRBV5-4 combines with J gene TRBJ2-3; 15 positions match TRBD2. The CDR3 contains 16 residues. CDR1 is SGHNT and CDR2 is YYREEE in the germline V gene (reference sequence). V lost 4 bases, J lost 5 bases, and 5 bases stayed unmatched. Written as DNA, the CDR3 is TGTGCCAGCAGCCAGCGGACTAGCGGGGGGGGAGATACGCAGTATTTT. Protein product: CASSQRTSGGGDTQYF.

This sequence joins TRBV30 and TRBJ1-2, with 7 nucleotides matching TRBD1. V shed 2 bases, J shed 4 bases, and the junction held 1 base outside the gene matches. The CDR3 loop spans 12 amino acids. CDR1 is GTSNPN, CDR2 SVGIG, per germline (reference sequence). The CDR3 protein is CAWSQGVYGYTF. The CDR3 DNA sequence: TGTGCCTGGAGTCAGGGGGTCTATGGCTACACCTTC.

This clone was seen only once. This chain uses TRBV19 with TRBJ1-2; D gene ambiguous. The germline V gene encodes CDR1 LNHDA and CDR2 SQIVND (reference sequence). V was clipped by 3 bases and J by 0 bases, with 11 bases between them. CDR3 length equals 15 residues. The CDR3 loop is CASSIWRRANYGYTF. CDR3 nucleotides: TGTGCCAGTAGTATTTGGAGGAGAGCTAACTATGGCTACACCTTC.

DNA of the CDR3: TGTGCCAGTAGTTCACGGACAGATGTCTCCTACGAGCAGTACTTC. Protein product: CASSSRTDVSYEQYF. The V and J genes are TRBV19 and TRBJ2-7, with D perhaps TRBD1 (6 bases). Germline CDR1 reads LNHDA; CDR2 reads SQIVND (reference sequence). The CDR3 extends over 15 amino acids. The V end lost 5 bases, the J end lost 0 bases, and 14 bases lay between the germline ends.

The chain couples TRBV10-1 to TRBJ2-7, with 8 bases identical to TRBD1. In germline, CDR1 is WNHNN, CDR2 SYGVQD (reference sequence). The CDR3 runs to 15 residues. The V gene end was trimmed by 1 base and the J gene end by 0 bases; junction bases not matched to a gene: 2. The CDR3 here is CASSEFQGASYEQYF. The CDR3 bases are TGCGCCAGCAGTGAGTTTCAGGGGGCCTCCTACGAGCAGTACTTC.

This clone was seen more than once but under ten times. CDR3 loop: CASTPGTGGFQPQHF. CDR3 bases: TGTGCCAGTACCCCGGGCACAGGGGGTTTTCAGCCCCAGCATTTT. This chain connects TRBV19 to TRBJ1-5, with 8 nucleotides matching TRBD1. Germline V gene data show CDR1 as LNHDA and CDR2 as SQIVND (reference sequence). Unmatched junction bases numbered 11, after V lost 7 bases and J lost 6 bases. CDR3 size: 15 residues.

The rearrangement uses TRBV27 and TRBJ2-3, with 13 bases fitting TRBD2. Trimming removed 6 bases from V and 2 bases from J; junction bases left unmatched: 20. From germline, CDR1 is MNHEY and CDR2 SMNVEV (reference sequence). The CDR3 totals 21 residues. Written as DNA, the CDR3 is TGTGCCAGCAGCCCACTTATGCCGAGACCGGGACTAGCGGGGTCCACAGATACGCAGTATTTT. It specifies CASSPLMPRPGLAGSTDTQYF.

V usage is TRBV6-5 and J usage is TRBJ2-7; 10 bases map to TRBD1. The CDR3 consists of 15 residues. V gave up 2 bases and J gave up 2 bases; unmatched junction bases: 3. Germline assignment: CDR1 MNHEY and CDR2 SVGAGI. In DNA form, the CDR3 reads TGTGCCAGCAGTTACGACAGGGGGCGAACCTACGAGCAGTACTTC. Residues: CASSYDRGRTYEQYF.

The chain joins TRBV9 to TRBJ2-2, with TRBD2 matching over 8 bases. CDR1 and CDR2 (germline): SGDLS, YYNGEE. This CDR3 contains 17 residues. J lost 5 bases, V lost 0 bases, and 9 bases had no gene match. The CDR3 DNA is TGTGCCAGCAGCGTAGTTTCGTTAGCGGGGTCAACCGGGGAGCTGTTTTTT. This gives the protein CASSVVSLAGSTGELFF.

The V gene is TRBV6-5, the J gene TRBJ1-5; D might be TRBD1 (5 bases). The CDR3 has 15 residues. Germline CDR1 and CDR2: MNHEY and SVGAGI. Trimming stripped 6 bases from V and 2 bases from J, with 14 bases between. The CDR3 reads CASSYTGEGNQPQHF. The CDR3 DNA reads TGTGCCAGCAGCTACACGGGGGAGGGCAATCAGCCCCAGCATTTT.